This TCR beta chain was retrieved from a study of T-cell reconstitution after alpha-beta-depleted transplantation in children. Study-level results: Several hundred rapidly expanded clones from non-depleted graft cells reportedly supplied alpha-beta T cells about two months post-transplant.

A TCRbeta library incorporating unique molecular identifiers was prepared. TCRdb itself ran the PCR reads through MiXCR, one entry per CDR3 protein. Here the sample spans about 350,000 distinct CDR3 sequences, 15% to 20% being singletons. CDR1 is MNHEY, CDR2 SVGAGI, per germline. This CDR3 has 14 residues. The trim removed 2 bases at V and 5 bases at J, leaving 6 bases unmatched. Comment on this clonotype: The antigen is undetermined.

The material was PBMCs, mostly from graft donor cells, obtained 360 days after TCRalphabeta/CD19-depleted stem cell transplant. This receptor was obtained from a male patient between 2 and 9 years old who had a stem cell transplant for acute lymphoblastic leukemia, so the T cells may come from the graft donor. The chain links TRBV6-5 to TRBJ2-7; 7 bases fit TRBD2. In DNA form, the CDR3 reads TGTGCCAGCAGTTACGGGCGGGAGTACAACGAGCAGTACTTC. This translates into CASSYGREYNEQYF.